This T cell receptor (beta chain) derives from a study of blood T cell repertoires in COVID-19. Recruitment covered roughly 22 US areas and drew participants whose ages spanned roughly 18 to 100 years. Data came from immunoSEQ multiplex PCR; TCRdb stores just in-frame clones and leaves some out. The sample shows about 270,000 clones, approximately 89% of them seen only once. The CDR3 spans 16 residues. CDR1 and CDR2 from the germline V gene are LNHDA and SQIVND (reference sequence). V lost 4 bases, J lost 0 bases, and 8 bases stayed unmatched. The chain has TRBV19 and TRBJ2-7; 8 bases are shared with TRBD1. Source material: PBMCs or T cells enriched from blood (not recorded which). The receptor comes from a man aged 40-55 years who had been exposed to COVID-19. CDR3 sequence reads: CASSTSFTGGSYEQYF. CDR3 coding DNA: TGTGCCAGTAGTACGAGTTTTACAGGGGGCTCCTACGAGCAGTACTTC.